This T cell receptor (beta chain) stems from a study of cytomegalovirus exposure and HLA in healthy donors. Germline trimming cut 6 bases from V and 2 bases from J; bases unmatched to any gene: 11. This CDR3 comprises 16 residues. CDR1 and CDR2 (germline): SNHLY, FYNNEI. PCR involved 60 Vbeta and 13 Jbeta primers. Assay used: immunoSEQ multiplex PCR; TCRdb lists only in-frame clones, some missing. The sample includes under 200,000 clones, 60% to 80% of them seen just once. The chain carries TRBV2 and TRBJ1-2; 8 bases align to TRBD1. The sequence came from a woman aged 40-49 years in good health and CMV-seropositive. Sequences were obtained from PBMCs. CDR3 loop: CASSPGRGLVNYGYTF. CDR3 bases: TGTGCCAGCAGCCCGGGCAGGGGGCTTGTCAACTATGGCTACACCTTC.